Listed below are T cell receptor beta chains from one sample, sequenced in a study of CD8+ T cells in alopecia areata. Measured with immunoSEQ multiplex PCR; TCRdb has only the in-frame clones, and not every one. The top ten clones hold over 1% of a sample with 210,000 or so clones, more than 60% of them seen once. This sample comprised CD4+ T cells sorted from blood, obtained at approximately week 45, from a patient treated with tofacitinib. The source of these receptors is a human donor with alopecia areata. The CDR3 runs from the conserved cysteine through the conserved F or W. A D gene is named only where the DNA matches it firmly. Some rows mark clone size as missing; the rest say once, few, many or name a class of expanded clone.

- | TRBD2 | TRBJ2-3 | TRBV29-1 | CSVGKLAGGPDTQYF | TGCAGCGTTGGTAAACTAGCGGGGGGTCCAGATACGCAGTATTTT
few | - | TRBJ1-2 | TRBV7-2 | CASSLGQNYGYTF | TGTGCCAGCAGCCTCGGACAGAACTATGGCTACACCTTC
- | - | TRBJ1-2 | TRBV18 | CASSPEGGPYGYTF | TGTGCCAGCTCACCAGAGGGCGGACCCTATGGCTACACCTTC
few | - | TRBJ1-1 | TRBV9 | CASSDTPNTEAFF | TGTGCCAGCAGTGACACTCCGAACACTGAAGCTTTCTTT
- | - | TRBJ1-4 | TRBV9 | CASSAQGRSEKLFF | TGTGCCAGCAGCGCACAGGGAAGGAGTGAAAAACTGTTTTTT
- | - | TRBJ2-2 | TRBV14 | CASSQVPNTGELFF | TGTGCCAGCAGCCAGGTACCGAACACCGGGGAGCTGTTTTTT
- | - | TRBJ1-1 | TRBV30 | CAWSVRQDTEAFF | TGTGCCTGGAGTGTAAGGCAGGACACTGAAGCTTTCTTT
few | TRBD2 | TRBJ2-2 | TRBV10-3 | CAISLTSDTGELFF | TGTGCCATCAGTTTAACTAGCGACACCGGGGAGCTGTTTTTT
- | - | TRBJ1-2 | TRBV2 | CASKVSADANYGYTF | TGTGCCAGCAAAGTTTCGGCAGACGCTAACTATGGCTACACCTTC
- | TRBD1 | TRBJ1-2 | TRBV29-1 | CSARDRVHGYTF | TGCAGCGCCCGGGACAGGGTACACGGCTACACCTTC
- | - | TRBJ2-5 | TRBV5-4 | CASSLVIEKETQYF | TGTGCCAGCAGCTTGGTGATAGAGAAAGAGACCCAGTACTTC
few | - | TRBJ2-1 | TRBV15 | CATGGGSSYNEQFF | TGTGCCACCGGTGGAGGGAGCTCCTACAATGAGCAGTTCTTC
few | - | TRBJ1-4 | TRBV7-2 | CASSPRKGYEKLFF | TGTGCCAGCAGTCCTAGGAAGGGGTATGAAAAACTGTTTTTT
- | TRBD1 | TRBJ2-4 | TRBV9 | CASSVGPATGTTNIQYF | TGTGCCAGCAGCGTAGGCCCCGCGACAGGGACGACAAACATTCAGTACTTC
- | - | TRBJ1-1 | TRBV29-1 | CSVEDGLNTEAFF | TGCAGCGTTGAAGACGGCCTTAACACTGAAGCTTTCTTT
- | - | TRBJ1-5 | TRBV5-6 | CASSLVQNSNQPQHF | TGTGCCAGCAGCTTGGTACAGAATAGCAATCAGCCCCAGCATTTT
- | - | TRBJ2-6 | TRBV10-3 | CAISATSGANVLTF | TGTGCCATCAGTGCTACTTCTGGGGCCAACGTCCTGACTTTC
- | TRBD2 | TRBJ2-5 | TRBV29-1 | CSVVKAGGRWETQYF | TGCAGCGTTGTAAAAGCGGGGGGGAGGTGGGAGACCCAGTACTTC
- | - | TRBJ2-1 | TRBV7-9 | CASSLRVSNEQFF | TGTGCCAGCAGCTTACGAGTCAGCAATGAGCAGTTCTTC
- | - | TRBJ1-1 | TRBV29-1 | CSVASEPTNTEAFF | TGCAGCGTTGCCAGCGAACCAACGAACACTGAAGCTTTCTTT
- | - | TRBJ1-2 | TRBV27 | CASRGHGVNYGYTF | TGTGCCAGCCGTGGCCACGGGGTCAACTATGGCTACACCTTC
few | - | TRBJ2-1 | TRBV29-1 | CSVEEGRVNEQFF | TGCAGCGTTGAAGAAGGCCGGGTCAATGAGCAGTTCTTC
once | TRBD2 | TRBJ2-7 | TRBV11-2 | CASSLPLAGDSYEQYF | TGTGCCAGCAGCTTACCACTAGCGGGGGACTCCTACGAGCAGTACTTC
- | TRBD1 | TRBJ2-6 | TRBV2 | CASLFTGTGYTGANVLTF | TGTGCCAGCCTATTTACCGGGACAGGGTATACTGGGGCCAACGTCCTGACTTTC
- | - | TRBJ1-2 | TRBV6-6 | CASCRGVNYGYTF | TGTGCTTCTTGTCGGGGGGTTAACTATGGCTACACCTTC
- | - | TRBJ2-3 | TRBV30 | CAWSVYRRGTDTQYF | TGTGCCTGGAGTGTATATCGACGGGGCACAGATACGCAGTATTTT
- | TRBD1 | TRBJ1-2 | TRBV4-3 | CASSQDGTAIYGYTF | TGCGCCAGCAGCCAAGATGGGACAGCGATTTATGGCTACACCTTC
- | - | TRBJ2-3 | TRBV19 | CASSIGNTQYF | TGTGCCAGTAGTATTGGGAATACGCAGTATTTT
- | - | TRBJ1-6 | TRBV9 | CASSVDDGFNSPLHF | TGTGCCAGCAGCGTCGACGACGGGTTTAATTCACCCCTCCACTTT
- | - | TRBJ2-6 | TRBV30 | CAWSRGAAGANVLTF | TGTGCCTGGAGTCGCGGGGCGGCGGGGGCCAACGTCCTGACTTTC
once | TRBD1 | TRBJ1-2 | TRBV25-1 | CASNPAGQNYGYTF | TGTGCCAGCAACCCCGCGGGACAGAACTATGGCTACACCTTC
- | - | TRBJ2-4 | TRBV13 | CASSFQGLNIQYF | TGTGCCAGCAGCTTCCAAGGGCTAAACATTCAGTACTTC
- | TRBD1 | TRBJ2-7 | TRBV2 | CASIRTGHRYEQYF | TGTGCCAGCATTCGGACAGGGCACCGCTACGAGCAGTACTTC
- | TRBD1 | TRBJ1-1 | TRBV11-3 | CASSYDGQGDTEAFF | TGTGCCAGCAGCTATGACGGACAGGGCGACACTGAAGCTTTCTTT
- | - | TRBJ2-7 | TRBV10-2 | CASSKGGFYEQYF | TGCGCCAGCAGTAAAGGCGGATTCTACGAGCAGTACTTC
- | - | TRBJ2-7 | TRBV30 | CAWSSKRGERTSYEQYF | TGTGCCTGGAGTTCGAAACGAGGGGAGCGGACCTCCTACGAGCAGTACTTC
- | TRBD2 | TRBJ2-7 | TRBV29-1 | CSVATSGGNEQYF | TGCAGCGTTGCCACTAGCGGGGGGAACGAGCAGTACTTC
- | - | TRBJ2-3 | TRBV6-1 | CASSSGLRTDTQYF | TGTGCCAGCAGTTCCGGGCTTCGCACAGATACGCAGTATTTT
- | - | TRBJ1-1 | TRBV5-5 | CASSFRGNTEAFF | TGTGCCAGCAGCTTTCGGGGGAACACTGAAGCTTTCTTT
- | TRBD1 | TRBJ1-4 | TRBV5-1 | CASSIGTGNEKLFF | TGCGCCAGCAGCATTGGGACAGGGAACGAAAAACTGTTTTTT
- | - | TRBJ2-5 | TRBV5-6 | CASSWTQETQYF | TGTGCCAGCAGCTGGACCCAAGAGACCCAGTACTTC
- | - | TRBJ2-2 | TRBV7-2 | CASSPLGRANTGELFF | TGTGCCAGCAGCCCCTTGGGGCGGGCCAACACCGGGGAGCTGTTTTTT